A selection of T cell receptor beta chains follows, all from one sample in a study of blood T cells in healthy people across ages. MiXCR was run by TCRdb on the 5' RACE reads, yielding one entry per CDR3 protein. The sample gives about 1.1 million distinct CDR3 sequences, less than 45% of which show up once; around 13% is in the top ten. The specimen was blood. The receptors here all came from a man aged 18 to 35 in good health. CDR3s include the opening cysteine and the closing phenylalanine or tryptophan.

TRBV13,CTTSGEGSQETQYF
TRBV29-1,CSVDRGYFQETQYF
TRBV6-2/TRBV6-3,CASSYSKEQGNYGYTF
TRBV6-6,CASSYSISYNEQFF
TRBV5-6,CASSPFDREGTEAFF
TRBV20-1,CGTGQGTRVYGYTF
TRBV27,CASSSTSTAGGPSRETQYF
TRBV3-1,CASSQLVPHTQDTQYF
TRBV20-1,CSAYRAPTTNTEAFF
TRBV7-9,CASSRGDTQYF
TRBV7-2,CASSLRIRQGDGYEQYF
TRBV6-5,CASSYTHGRTDTQYF
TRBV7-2,CASSPGMAGNTIYF
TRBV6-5,CASSGRTGRTYEQYF
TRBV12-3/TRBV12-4,CASSGTGSRETQYF
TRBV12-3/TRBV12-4,CASSSRTGLGYTF
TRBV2,CASRSKNIQYF
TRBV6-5,CASSSTEGQDTDTQYF
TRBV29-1,CSAVPGLQGGYTF
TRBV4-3,CASSQDTGDSGYTF
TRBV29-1,CSVDGQTRYF
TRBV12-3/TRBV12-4,CASSLLLGGADTQYF
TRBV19,CASSLPKSRHNEQFF
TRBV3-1,CASSTDRISGTQYF
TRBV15,CATSRDGGTTADTQYF
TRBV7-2,CASSLGTTSGGTDTQYF
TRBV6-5,CASSPHDRVTEAFF